What follows describes a single T cell receptor (beta chain). The ends were cut back, 5 bases at V and 6 bases at J, with 13 bases in the middle. Germline V gene lookup returns CDR1 MDHEN and CDR2 SYDVKM. This CDR3 region has 13 residues. A J-beta primer mix and a sample-barcoded 5' primer were used in a second PCR of roughly 6 to 12 cycles. Every cDNA molecule bore a tag from a template-switch adaptor containing 12 random nucleotides. Every sample returned 2.5 million or more CDR3-containing paired-end reads. TCRdb re-derived calls from the 5' RACE reads in MiXCR, one entry per CDR3 protein. The profile shows 1.6 million or so distinct CDR3 sequences, 34% of them singletons. This sample was included in a study of blood T cells in healthy people across ages. Study-level information: Roughly one uniquely barcoded beta molecule per two T cells was captured.

The TCR originated in a woman aged 25-40 years in good health. The chain joins TRBV28 to TRBJ1-1; D not certain. Sample: blood. The CDR3 sequence: CASSPVLGAEAFF. The CDR3 region has the DNA TGTGCCAGCAGTCCCGTTCTGGGCGCTGAAGCTTTCTTT.